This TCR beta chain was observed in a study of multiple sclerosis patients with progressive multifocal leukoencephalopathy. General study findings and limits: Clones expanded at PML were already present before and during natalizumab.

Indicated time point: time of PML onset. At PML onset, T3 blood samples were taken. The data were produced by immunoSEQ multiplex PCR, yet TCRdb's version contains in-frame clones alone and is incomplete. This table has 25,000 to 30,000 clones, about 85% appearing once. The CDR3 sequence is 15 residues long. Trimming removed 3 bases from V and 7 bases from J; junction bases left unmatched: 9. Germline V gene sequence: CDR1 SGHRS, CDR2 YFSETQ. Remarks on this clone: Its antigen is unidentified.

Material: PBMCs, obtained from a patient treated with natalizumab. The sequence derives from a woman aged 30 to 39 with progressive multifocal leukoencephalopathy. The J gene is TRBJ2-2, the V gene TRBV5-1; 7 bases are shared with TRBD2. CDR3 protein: CASSSATSAIGELFF. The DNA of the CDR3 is TGCGCCAGCAGCTCCGCTACTAGCGCGATCGGGGAGCTGTTTTTT.